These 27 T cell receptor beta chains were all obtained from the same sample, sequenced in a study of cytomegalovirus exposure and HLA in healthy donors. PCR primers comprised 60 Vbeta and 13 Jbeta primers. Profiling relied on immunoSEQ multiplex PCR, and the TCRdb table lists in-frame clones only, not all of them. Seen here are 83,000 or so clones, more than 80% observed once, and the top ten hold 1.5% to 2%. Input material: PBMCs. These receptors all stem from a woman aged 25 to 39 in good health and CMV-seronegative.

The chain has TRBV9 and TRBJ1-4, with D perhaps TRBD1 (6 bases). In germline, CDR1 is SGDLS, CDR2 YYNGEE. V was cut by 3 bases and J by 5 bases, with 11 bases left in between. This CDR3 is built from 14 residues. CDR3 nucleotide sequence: TGTGCCAGCAGCGAGGGGGGGGTGAATGAAAAACTGTTTTTT. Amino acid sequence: CASSEGGVNEKLFF.

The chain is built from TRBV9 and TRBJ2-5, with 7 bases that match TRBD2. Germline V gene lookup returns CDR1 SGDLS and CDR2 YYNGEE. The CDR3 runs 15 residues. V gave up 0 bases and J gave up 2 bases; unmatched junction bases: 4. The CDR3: CASSVVASGQETQYF. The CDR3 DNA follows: TGTGCCAGCAGCGTAGTGGCTAGCGGTCAAGAGACCCAGTACTTC.

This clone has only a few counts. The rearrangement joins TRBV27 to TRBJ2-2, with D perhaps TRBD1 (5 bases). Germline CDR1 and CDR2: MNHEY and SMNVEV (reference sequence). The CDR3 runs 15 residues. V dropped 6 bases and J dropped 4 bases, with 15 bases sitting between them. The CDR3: CASRDNLRSTGELFF. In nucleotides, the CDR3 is TGTGCCAGCAGGGACAACCTTCGGTCCACCGGGGAGCTGTTTTTT.

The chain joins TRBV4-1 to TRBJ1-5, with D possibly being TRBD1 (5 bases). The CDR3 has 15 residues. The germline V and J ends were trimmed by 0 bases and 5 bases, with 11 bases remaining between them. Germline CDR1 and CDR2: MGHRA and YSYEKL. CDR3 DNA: TGCGCCAGCAGCCAAGATGAGACAGCTCATCAGCCCCAGCATTTT. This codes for CASSQDETAHQPQHF.

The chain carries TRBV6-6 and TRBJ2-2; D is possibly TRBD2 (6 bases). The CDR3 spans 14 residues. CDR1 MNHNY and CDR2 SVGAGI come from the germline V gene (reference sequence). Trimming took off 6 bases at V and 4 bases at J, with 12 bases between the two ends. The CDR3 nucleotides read TGTGCCAGCAGCGTAGCGGAGACCACCGGGGAGCTGTTTTTT. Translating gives CASSVAETTGELFF.

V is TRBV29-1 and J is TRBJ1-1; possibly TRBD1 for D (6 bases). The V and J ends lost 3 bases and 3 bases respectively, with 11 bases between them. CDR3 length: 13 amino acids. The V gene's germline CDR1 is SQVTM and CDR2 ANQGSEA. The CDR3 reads CSVETGGHTEAFF. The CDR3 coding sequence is TGCAGCGTTGAGACCGGGGGGCACACTGAAGCTTTCTTT.

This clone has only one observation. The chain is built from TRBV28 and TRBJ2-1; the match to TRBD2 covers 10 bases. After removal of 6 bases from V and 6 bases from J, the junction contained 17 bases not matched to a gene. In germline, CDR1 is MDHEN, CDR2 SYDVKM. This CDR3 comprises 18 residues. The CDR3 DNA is TGTGCCAGCAGCAATCCGGGACTAGCGCAAAGACGGGGCAATGAGCAGTTCTTC. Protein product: CASSNPGLAQRRGNEQFF. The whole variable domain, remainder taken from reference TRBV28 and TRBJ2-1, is DVKVTQSSRYLVKRTGEKVFLECVQDMDHENMFWYRQDPGLGLRLIYFSYDVKMKEKGDIPEGYSVSREKKERFSLILESASTNQTSMYLCASSNPGLAQRRGNEQFFGPGTRLTVL.

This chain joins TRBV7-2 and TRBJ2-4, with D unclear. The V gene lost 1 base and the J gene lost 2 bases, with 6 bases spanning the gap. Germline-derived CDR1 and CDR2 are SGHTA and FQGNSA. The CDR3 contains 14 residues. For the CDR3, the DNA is TGTGCCAGCAGCTTAGGGGCTACCAAAAACATTCAGTACTTC. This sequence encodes CASSLGATKNIQYF.

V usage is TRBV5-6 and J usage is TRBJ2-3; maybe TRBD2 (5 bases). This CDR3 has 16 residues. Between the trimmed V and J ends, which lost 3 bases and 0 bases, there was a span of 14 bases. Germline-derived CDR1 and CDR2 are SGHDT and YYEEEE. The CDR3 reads CASSYGVGGSTDTQYF. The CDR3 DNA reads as TGTGCCAGCAGCTATGGGGTCGGCGGGAGCACAGATACGCAGTATTTT.

The CDR3 here is CASSILAGRLARNEQYF. The CDR3 region has the DNA TGTGCCAGTAGTATACTCGCGGGGAGACTAGCCCGCAACGAGCAGTACTTC. This chain uses TRBV19 with TRBJ2-7; 7 bases fit TRBD2. Germline V gene sequence: CDR1 LNHDA, CDR2 SQIVND (reference sequence). The CDR3 consists of 17 residues. Trimming took 2 bases from V and 5 from J; bases not matched to a gene: 15.

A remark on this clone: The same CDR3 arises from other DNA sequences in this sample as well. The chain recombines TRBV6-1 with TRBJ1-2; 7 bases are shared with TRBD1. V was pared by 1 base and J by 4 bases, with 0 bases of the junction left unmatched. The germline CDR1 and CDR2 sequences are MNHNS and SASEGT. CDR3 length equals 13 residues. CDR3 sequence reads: CASSEDRGYGYTF. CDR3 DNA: TGTGCCAGCAGTGAAGACAGGGGCTATGGCTACACCTTC.

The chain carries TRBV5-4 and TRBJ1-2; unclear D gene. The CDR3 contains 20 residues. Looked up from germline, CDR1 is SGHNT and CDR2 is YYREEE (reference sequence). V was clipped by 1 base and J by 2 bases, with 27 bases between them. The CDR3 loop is CASSLFGPLNVWAGNYGYTF. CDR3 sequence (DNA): TGTGCCAGCAGCTTGTTTGGCCCCCTCAATGTGTGGGCGGGCAACTATGGCTACACCTTC.

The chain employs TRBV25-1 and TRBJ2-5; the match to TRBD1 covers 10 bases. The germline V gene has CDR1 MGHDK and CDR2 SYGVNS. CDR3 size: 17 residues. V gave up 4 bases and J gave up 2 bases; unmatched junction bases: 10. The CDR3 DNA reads TGTGCCAGCAGTGCACGAGCCGGGACAGGGGCACAAGAGACCCAGTACTTC. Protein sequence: CASSARAGTGAQETQYF.

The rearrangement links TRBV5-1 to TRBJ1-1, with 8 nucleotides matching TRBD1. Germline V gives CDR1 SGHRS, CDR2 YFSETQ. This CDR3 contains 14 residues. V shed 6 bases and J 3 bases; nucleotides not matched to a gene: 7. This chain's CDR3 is CASTTDREYTEAFF. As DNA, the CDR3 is TGCGCCAGCACTACGGACAGGGAGTACACTGAAGCTTTCTTT.

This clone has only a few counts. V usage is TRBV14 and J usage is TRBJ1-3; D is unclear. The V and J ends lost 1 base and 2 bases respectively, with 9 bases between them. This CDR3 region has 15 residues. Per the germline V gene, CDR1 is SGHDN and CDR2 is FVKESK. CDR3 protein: CASSQVDTPGNTIYF. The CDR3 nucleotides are TGTGCCAGCAGCCAAGTCGACACGCCTGGAAACACCATATATTTT.

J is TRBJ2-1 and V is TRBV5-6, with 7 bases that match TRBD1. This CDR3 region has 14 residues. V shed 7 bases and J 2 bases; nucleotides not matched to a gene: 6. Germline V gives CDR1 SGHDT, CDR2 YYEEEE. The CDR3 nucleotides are TGTGCCAGCTGTGGGACAGATACCTACAATGAGCAGTTCTTC. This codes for CASCGTDTYNEQFF.

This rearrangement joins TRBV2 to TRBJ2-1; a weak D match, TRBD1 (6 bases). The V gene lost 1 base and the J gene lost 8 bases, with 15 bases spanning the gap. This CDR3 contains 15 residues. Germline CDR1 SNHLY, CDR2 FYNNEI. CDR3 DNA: TGTGCCAGCAGTGAAGATGACCAGGGGATCGATGAGCAGTTCTTC. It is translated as CASSEDDQGIDEQFF.

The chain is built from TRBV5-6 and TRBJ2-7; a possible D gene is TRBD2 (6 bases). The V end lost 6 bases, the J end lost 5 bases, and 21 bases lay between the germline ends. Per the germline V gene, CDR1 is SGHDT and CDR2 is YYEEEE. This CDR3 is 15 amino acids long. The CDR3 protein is CASTRGTARTNEQYF. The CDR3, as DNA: TGTGCCAGCACCCGGGGGACGGCGCGAACCAACGAGCAGTACTTC.

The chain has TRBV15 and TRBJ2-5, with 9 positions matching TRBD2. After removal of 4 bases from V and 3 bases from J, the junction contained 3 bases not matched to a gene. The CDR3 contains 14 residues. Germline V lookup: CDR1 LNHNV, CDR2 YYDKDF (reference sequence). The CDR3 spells CATSMGLAEETQYF. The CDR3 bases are TGTGCCACCAGCATGGGACTAGCTGAAGAGACCCAGTACTTC.

CDR3 bases: TGTGCCAGCCAAGGACAGCGCAATCAGCCCCAGCATTTT. Residues: CASQGQRNQPQHF. The genes are TRBV6-1 and TRBJ1-5; D possibly corresponds to TRBD1 (6 bases). V was cut by 8 bases and J by 2 bases, with 10 bases left in between. CDR1 and CDR2 from the germline V gene are MNHNS and SASEGT. This CDR3 contains 13 residues.

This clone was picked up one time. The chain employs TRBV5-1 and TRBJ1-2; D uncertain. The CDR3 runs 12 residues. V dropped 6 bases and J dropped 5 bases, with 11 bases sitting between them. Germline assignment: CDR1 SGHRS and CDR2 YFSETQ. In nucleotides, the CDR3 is TGCGCCAGCAAAGACACCGTATATGGCTACACCTTC. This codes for CASKDTVYGYTF.

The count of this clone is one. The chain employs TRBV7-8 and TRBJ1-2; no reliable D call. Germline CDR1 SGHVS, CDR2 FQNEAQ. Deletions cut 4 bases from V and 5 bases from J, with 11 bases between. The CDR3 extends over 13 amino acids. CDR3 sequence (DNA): TGTGCCAGCAGCTCGGACTTATTTTATGGCTACACCTTC. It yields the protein CASSSDLFYGYTF.

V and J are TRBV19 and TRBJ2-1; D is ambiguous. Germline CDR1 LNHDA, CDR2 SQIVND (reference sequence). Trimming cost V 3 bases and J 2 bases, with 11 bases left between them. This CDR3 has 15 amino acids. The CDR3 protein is CASSISYYPYNEQFF. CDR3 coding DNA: TGTGCCAGTAGTATTAGCTACTACCCCTACAATGAGCAGTTCTTC.

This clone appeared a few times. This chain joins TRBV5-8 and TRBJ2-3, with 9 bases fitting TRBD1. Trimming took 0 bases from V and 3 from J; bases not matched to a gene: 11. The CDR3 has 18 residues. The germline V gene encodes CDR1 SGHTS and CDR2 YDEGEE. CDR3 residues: CASSLGDRAASGTDTQYF. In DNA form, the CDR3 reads TGTGCCAGCAGCTTGGGGGACAGGGCGGCTTCAGGGACAGATACGCAGTATTTT.

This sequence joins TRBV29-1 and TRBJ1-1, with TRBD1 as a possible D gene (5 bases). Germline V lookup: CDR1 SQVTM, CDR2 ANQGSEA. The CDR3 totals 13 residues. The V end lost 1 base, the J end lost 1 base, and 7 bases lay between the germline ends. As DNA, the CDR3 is TGCAGCGTTGAAGGACAGCGGAACACTGAAGCTTTCTTT. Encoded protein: CSVEGQRNTEAFF.

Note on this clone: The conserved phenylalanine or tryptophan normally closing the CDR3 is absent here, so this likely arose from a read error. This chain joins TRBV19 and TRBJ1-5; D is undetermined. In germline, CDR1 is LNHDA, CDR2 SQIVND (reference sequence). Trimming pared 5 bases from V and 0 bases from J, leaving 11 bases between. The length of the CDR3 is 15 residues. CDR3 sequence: CASSEGANSNQPQHL. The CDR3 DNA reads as TGTGCCAGTAGTGAGGGCGCAAATAGCAATCAGCCCCAGCATCTT.

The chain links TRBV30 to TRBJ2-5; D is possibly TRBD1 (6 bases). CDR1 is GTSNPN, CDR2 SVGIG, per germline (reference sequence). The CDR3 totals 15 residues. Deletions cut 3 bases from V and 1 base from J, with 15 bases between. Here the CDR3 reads CAWRGQGRVQETQYF. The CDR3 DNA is TGTGCCTGGAGGGGGCAGGGGAGAGTCCAAGAGACCCAGTACTTC.